Below, one T cell receptor beta chain is given with its context. The antigen is unknown. This sample is part of a study of T-cell memory formation after mild COVID-19. Study-wide context: Most TCR clusters belonged to a single donor. Findings and limits, study-wide: Pre-infection memory held some responding clones, suggesting pre-existing cross-reactive T cells responded. CM and EM subsets held most contracting CD4+ clones; EMRA held CD8+ ones.

CDR3 length: 12 amino acids. Trimming removed 0 bases at V and 10 bases at J, with 7 bases between. Germline assignment: CDR1 LGHDT and CDR2 YNNKEL (reference sequence). TCRalpha and TCRbeta libraries used 5'RACE with constant-segment primers and UMIs. TCRdb used MiXCR to reprocess the 5' RACE reads, holding one entry per CDR3 protein. The sample carries 150,000 to 200,000 distinct CDR3 sequences, 31% recorded once. This TCR was recovered from an adult woman who had mild COVID-19 (a few samples of this study predate the infection). Cell type and time point are not known. Sequences were obtained from PBMCs or a T cell subset sorted from them (not recorded which). The V call is TRBV3-1, the J call TRBJ2-1; D unresolved. CDR3: CASSQDSAEQFF. The CDR3 DNA reads as TGTGCCAGCAGCCAAGATTCGGCGGAGCAGTTCTTC.